The clone carrying this T cell receptor beta chain was observed a few times. The record originates from a study of response to subunit inactivated influenza vaccine. TCRdb ran MiXCR on the RT-PCR reads and lists one entry per CDR3 protein. This repertoire shows 550,000 to 600,000 distinct CDR3 sequences, over 9.5% found once; its top ten account for 10%. This specimen consisted of PBMCs from blood, obtained on the day of vaccination. The source is a man aged 45-65 years who received an inactivated influenza vaccine.

The CDR3 nucleotides read TGCGCCAGCAGCTTGTGGGCAGGGGGACCGAACACCGGGGAGCTGTTTTTT. Protein sequence: CASSLWAGGPNTGELFF. The rearrangement uses TRBV5-1 and TRBJ2-2, with 7 bases lining up with TRBD1. The CDR3 has 17 amino acids. V was clipped by 1 base and J by 0 bases; unmatched bases: 6. The germline V gene has CDR1 SGHRS and CDR2 YFSETQ.